These 27 T cell receptor beta chains originate from one sample sequenced in a study of blood T cell repertoires in COVID-19. Method: immunoSEQ multiplex PCR; TCRdb's copy keeps in-frame clones and lacks some. The sample consists of 270,000 or so clones, approximately 86% of them appearing once. Sequenced material: PBMCs or T cells enriched from blood (not recorded which). These TCRs come from a woman aged 18-35 years who had recovered from COVID-19.

The V gene is TRBV11-3, the J gene TRBJ2-2, with no clear D. V was trimmed by 2 bases and J by 6 bases, leaving 7 bases between them. CDR1 and CDR2 (germline): SGHNT, YENEEA. CDR3 length equals 13 residues. The CDR3 DNA reads TGTGCCAGCAGCTTAATCCTCTCCGGGGAGCTGTTTTTT. Its translation: CASSLILSGELFF. Using reference TRBV11-3 and TRBJ2-2 for the parts outside the CDR3, the full variable domain is EAGVVQSPRYKIIEKKQPVAFWCNPISGHNTLYWYLQNLGQGPELLIRYENEEAVDDSQLPKDRFSAERLKGVDSTLKIQPAELGDSAVYLCASSLILSGELFFGEGSRLTVL.

As concerns this clone: The sample contains more than one DNA sequence encoding this CDR3. The chain links TRBV12-3 or TRBV12-4 to TRBJ1-1; a possible D gene is TRBD1 (5 bases). V lost 2 bases and J 1 base, leaving 5 bases between the germline ends. The CDR3 is made up of 13 amino acids. CDR3 coding DNA: TGTGCCAGCAGTTTAACAGGGAACACTGAAGCTTTCTTT. It encodes CASSLTGNTEAFF.

This rearrangement joins TRBV3-1 (or the pseudogene TRBV3-2) to TRBJ1-2; D remains ambiguous. Germline V gene data show CDR1 as LGHDT and CDR2 as YNNKEL (reference sequence). The CDR3 is 16 amino acids. V lost 4 bases and J lost 3, with 18 bases in between. The CDR3 protein is CASSLRPREDHYGYTF. The CDR3, as DNA: TGTGCCAGCAGCCTCAGACCGAGGGAGGATCACTATGGCTACACCTTC.

The J gene is TRBJ2-3, the V gene TRBV19, with 8 bases fitting TRBD2. The length of the CDR3 is 15 residues. V lost 3 bases, J lost 3 bases, and 5 bases stayed unmatched. Per germline, CDR1 LNHDA and CDR2 SQIVND (reference sequence). The CDR3 loop reads CASSIGGLVTDTQYF. DNA for the CDR3: TGTGCCAGTAGTATCGGGGGACTAGTGACAGATACGCAGTATTTT.

The rearrangement joins TRBV28 to TRBJ1-5; D remains unclear. CDR3 size: 15 residues. V was trimmed by 5 bases and J by 7 bases, leaving 18 bases between them. Germline CDR1 MDHEN, CDR2 SYDVKM. The CDR3, as DNA: TGTGCCAGCAGTCCTCCGGGCCCCGGGAGGCAGCCCCAGCATTTT. It is translated as CASSPPGPGRQPQHF.

The CDR3 region is CASSLGGMEQFF. DNA for the CDR3: TGTGCCAGCAGCTTAGGGGGCATGGAGCAGTTCTTC. The chain joins TRBV7-3 to TRBJ2-1, with D possibly matching TRBD1 (6 bases). The length of the CDR3 is 12 residues. The ends were cut back, 2 bases at V and 10 bases at J, with 9 bases in the middle. Per the germline V gene, CDR1 is SGHTA and CDR2 is FQGTGA. The full variable domain, rest sourced from reference TRBV7-3 and TRBJ2-1, is GAGVSQTPSNKVTEKGKYVELRCDPISGHTALYWYRQSLGQGPEFLIYFQGTGAADDSGLPNDRFFAVRPEGSVSTLKIQRTERGDSAVYLCASSLGGMEQFFGPGTRLTVL.

This sequence joins TRBV12-3 or TRBV12-4 and TRBJ1-1; D not certain. Trimming cost V 11 bases and J 10 bases, with 14 bases left between them. There are 10 residues in the CDR3. This chain's CDR3 is CAVAEEGAFF. CDR3 DNA: TGTGCCGTCGCGGAGGAGGGAGCTTTCTTT.

A single count supports this clone. The CDR3 DNA follows: TGTGCCAGCAGCTTTCAGCAGGGTCGGGATGAAAAACTGTTTTTT. Its protein product is CASSFQQGRDEKLFF. This chain uses TRBV5-4 with TRBJ1-4; tentative D call: TRBD1 (5 bases). CDR3 size: 15 residues. Deletions cut 2 bases from V and 6 bases from J, with 14 bases between. Germline values: CDR1 SGHNT, CDR2 YYREEE (reference sequence). Based on the CDR3 plus reference TRBV5-4 and TRBJ1-4, the full variable domain is ETGVTQSPTHLIKTRGQQVTLRCSSQSGHNTVSWYQQALGQGPQFIFQYYREEENGRGNFPPRFSGLQFPNYSSELNVNALELDDSALYLCASSFQQGRDEKLFFGSGTQLSVL.

The chain couples TRBV7-2 to TRBJ2-1, with 9 nucleotides matching TRBD2. Trimming took 5 bases from V and 4 from J; bases not matched to a gene: 6. The germline gives CDR1 SGHTA, CDR2 FQGNSA. The CDR3 runs to 15 residues. The CDR3 region has the DNA TGTGCCAGCAGCCCTCTAGCGGGGAGATACAATGAGCAGTTCTTC. Translated, it gives CASSPLAGRYNEQFF.

This chain uses TRBV3-1 (or the pseudogene TRBV3-2) with TRBJ1-1; 7 nucleotides align to TRBD1. CDR3 length equals 14 residues. Germline V CDR1 and CDR2: LGHDT, YNNKEL (reference sequence). Unmatched junction bases numbered 11, after V lost 7 bases and J lost 6 bases. CDR3 DNA: TGTGCCAGCACGATGACAGGGCTTATGTCTGAAGCTTTCTTT. It codes for CASTMTGLMSEAFF.

The V and J genes are TRBV28 and TRBJ2-1; TRBD2 might be the D (5 bases). The CDR3 has 12 residues. Germline V CDR1 and CDR2: MDHEN, SYDVKM. The V end lost 8 bases, the J end lost 9 bases, and 14 bases lay between the germline ends. CDR3 loop: CASSLGDGEQFF. The CDR3 nucleotides read TGTGCCAGCTCTCTGGGAGACGGTGAGCAGTTCTTC.

This clone is a singleton in its sample. The chain uses TRBV5-4 and TRBJ1-1; TRBD1 is a possible D gene (6 bases). This CDR3 comprises 14 residues. The V gene's germline CDR1 is SGHNT and CDR2 YYREEE (reference sequence). V lost 1 base and J lost 11, with 18 bases in between. This CDR3 reads CASSLLNRDVEAFF. The CDR3 DNA reads TGTGCCAGCAGCTTGTTAAACAGGGATGTGGAGGCTTTCTTT.

Here the CDR3 DNA reads TGTGCCAGCAGCACTAGTACTTGGGGACAGCAAAAAAAGAACACTGAAGCTTTCTTT. It translates to CASSTSTWGQQKKNTEAFF. The gene calls are TRBV7-8 and TRBJ1-1; 7 bases match TRBD1. Germline loops: CDR1 SGHVS, CDR2 FQNEAQ. V lost 5 bases and J lost 1; bases outside the gene matches: 19. The CDR3 is made up of 19 amino acids.

V gene TRBV7-9 combines with J gene TRBJ2-1; a possible D gene is TRBD1 (5 bases). Deletions cut 6 bases from V and 11 bases from J, with 14 bases between. The CDR3 has 12 amino acids. Germline-derived CDR1 and CDR2 are SEHNR and FQNEAQ (reference sequence). This CDR3 is CASSFETAKQFF. As DNA, the CDR3 is TGTGCCAGCAGTTTTGAGACAGCCAAGCAGTTCTTC.

The V gene is TRBV7-3, the J gene TRBJ2-3; D is uncertain. V lost 5 bases and J 0 bases, leaving 12 bases between the germline ends. CDR1 is SGHTA and CDR2 is FQGTGA in the germline V gene. There are 15 residues in the CDR3. In DNA form, the CDR3 reads TGTGCCAGCAGCACCGCCCTAACTAGCACAGATACGCAGTATTTT. Translated: CASSTALTSTDTQYF.

The V and J genes are TRBV28 and TRBJ2-5; no definite D call. The V gene lost 2 bases and the J gene lost 5 bases, with 9 bases spanning the gap. The CDR3 length is 13 residues. CDR1 MDHEN and CDR2 SYDVKM come from the germline V gene. CDR3 sequence: CASSLRVSETQYF. The CDR3 DNA is TGTGCCAGCAGTTTAAGAGTTTCCGAGACCCAGTACTTC.

V and J are TRBV5-5 and TRBJ2-6; possibly TRBD1 for D (5 bases). The germline V gene has CDR1 SGHKS and CDR2 YYEKEE (reference sequence). The CDR3 spans 19 residues. V lost 1 base and J 2 bases, leaving 19 bases between the germline ends. The CDR3 loop reads CASSLRPTASSAGANVLTF. CDR3 nucleotides: TGTGCCAGCAGCTTGAGGCCGACAGCATCCAGCGCTGGGGCCAACGTCCTGACTTTC.

This clone turned up a few times. The chain uses TRBV7-9 and TRBJ2-1; 8 positions agree with TRBD2. V shed 5 bases, J shed 3 bases, and the junction held 9 bases outside the gene matches. This CDR3 contains 16 residues. Germline V gene sequence: CDR1 SEHNR, CDR2 FQNEAQ (reference sequence). The CDR3 bases are TGTGCCAGCAGCCCGCCGGGGGGGGCCCTCTACAATGAGCAGTTCTTC. Protein sequence: CASSPPGGALYNEQFF.

V gene TRBV7-8 combines with J gene TRBJ1-5; TRBD1 is a possible D gene (6 bases). V was trimmed by 1 base and J by 7 bases, leaving 14 bases between them. This CDR3 contains 15 residues. CDR1 is SGHVS, CDR2 FQNEAQ, per germline. CDR3 coding DNA: TGTGCCAGCAGCTTAGATGTCGGGGGGGGCCAGCCCCAGCATTTT. It encodes CASSLDVGGGQPQHF.

The chain recombines TRBV2 with TRBJ1-1; no clear D. The germline CDR1 and CDR2 sequences are SNHLY and FYNNEI. V gave up 7 bases and J gave up 0 bases, with 12 bases separating them. CDR3 size: 14 residues. The CDR3 coding sequence is TGTGCCAGCATAACAAGATTTATGAACACTGAAGCTTTCTTT. This translates into CASITRFMNTEAFF.

The chain recombines TRBV4-1 with TRBJ1-4, with 7 bases that match TRBD1. Germline trimming cut 4 bases from V and 2 bases from J; bases unmatched to any gene: 4. Germline V gene lookup returns CDR1 MGHRA and CDR2 YSYEKL. The CDR3 covers 15 residues. CDR3 nucleotides: TGCGCCAGCAGCCTCCGGACAGGCACTAATGAAAAACTGTTTTTT. Amino acids: CASSLRTGTNEKLFF.

V and J are TRBV5-1 and TRBJ1-4, with TRBD1 matching 9 bases. Germline CDR1 reads SGHRS; CDR2 reads YFSETQ. The CDR3 has 17 residues. Trimming removed 4 bases from V and 8 bases from J; junction bases left unmatched: 15. The CDR3 DNA reads TGCGCCAGCAGCCGGGACAGGGCCAGGAAACAAGACGAAAAACTGTTTTTT. Encoded protein: CASSRDRARKQDEKLFF.

The J gene is TRBJ2-5, the V gene TRBV6-6; 8 bases match TRBD2. This CDR3 region has 20 residues. Per the germline V gene, CDR1 is MNHNY and CDR2 is SVGAGI (reference sequence). J was trimmed by 1 base and V by 5 bases; bases with no gene match: 21. CDR3 nucleotides: TGTGCCAGCAGTCCGATCTCCGGGACTAGTTTAAGAAGGGGCCAAGAGACCCAGTACTTC. This codes for CASSPISGTSLRRGQETQYF.

This chain links TRBV19 with TRBJ1-1; D perhaps matches TRBD1 (5 bases). Trimming took 3 bases from V and 1 from J, leaving 9 bases between them. CDR1 LNHDA and CDR2 SQIVND come from the germline V gene (reference sequence). The CDR3 runs to 14 residues. The CDR3 nucleotides read TGTGCCAGTAGTATCGGGGGAGGGAACACTGAAGCTTTCTTT. Its translation is CASSIGGGNTEAFF.

The rearrangement joins TRBV7-2 to TRBJ2-3, with D perhaps matching TRBD1 (5 bases). Trimming shortened V by 4 bases and J by 11 bases, and 22 bases separated the two germline ends. CDR1 is SGHTA, CDR2 FQGNSA, per germline. The CDR3 loop spans 15 amino acids. The chain's CDR3 is CASSYEQSKGIMQYF. CDR3 DNA sequence: TGTGCCAGCAGCTACGAACAAAGCAAGGGGATCATGCAGTATTTT.

This clone showed up just a few times. The J gene is TRBJ2-7, the V gene TRBV3-1 (or the pseudogene TRBV3-2); D not resolved. V dropped 4 bases and J dropped 6 bases, with 7 bases sitting between them. The CDR3 has 11 amino acids. Germline values: CDR1 LGHDT, CDR2 YNNKEL (reference sequence). CDR3 nucleotide sequence: TGTGCCAGCAGCCTCTTTCTCGAGCAGTACTTC. As protein: CASSLFLEQYF.

The rearrangement uses TRBV7-9 and TRBJ2-1; 7 bases are a match to TRBD2. Germline CDR1 SEHNR, CDR2 FQNEAQ (reference sequence). V was clipped by 11 bases and J by 7 bases; unmatched bases: 11. The CDR3 runs 13 residues. The CDR3 loop is CAGGGRTRNEQFF. The CDR3 DNA sequence: TGTGCCGGGGGAGGGAGGACTCGGAATGAGCAGTTCTTC.